This T cell receptor beta chain appears in the sequencing data of a study of cytomegalovirus exposure and HLA in healthy donors. Study conclusions and caveats: Cytomegalovirus-associated TCR beta chains were listed, numbering some 150.

The protocol was immunoSEQ multiplex PCR, while the TCRdb copy is restricted to in-frame clones and leaves out a portion. Of 65,000 to 70,000 clones listed, about 90% were seen once; the top ten hold roughly 3.1%. The CDR3 has 13 amino acids. CDR1 KGHSH and CDR2 LQKENI come from the germline V gene. Trimming removed 3 bases from V and 7 bases from J, with 9 bases in between. As to this clone: Its antigen is unidentified.

This chain connects TRBV18 to TRBJ2-2; no firm D call. Source material: PBMCs. This TCR came from a man younger than 35 in good health and CMV-seronegative. DNA for the CDR3: TGTGCCAGCTCACCGCGAGAGAGCGGGGAGCTGTTTTTT. It specifies CASSPRESGELFF. The whole variable domain, remainder taken from reference TRBV18 and TRBJ2-2, is NAGVMQNPRHLVRRRGQEARLRCSPMKGHSHVYWYRQLPEEGLKFMVYLQKENIIDESGMPKERFSAEFPKEGPSILRIQQVVRGDSAAYFCASSPRESGELFFGEGSRLTVL.